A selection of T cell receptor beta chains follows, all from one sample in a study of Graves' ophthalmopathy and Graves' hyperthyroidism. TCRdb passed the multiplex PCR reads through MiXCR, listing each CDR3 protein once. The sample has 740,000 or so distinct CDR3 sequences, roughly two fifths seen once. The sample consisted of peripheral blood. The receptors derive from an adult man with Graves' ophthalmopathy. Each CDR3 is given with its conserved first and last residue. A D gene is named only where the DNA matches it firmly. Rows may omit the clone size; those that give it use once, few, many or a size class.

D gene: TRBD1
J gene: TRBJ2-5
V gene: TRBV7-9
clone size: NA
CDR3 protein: CASSSQQGVGETQYF
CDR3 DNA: TGTGCCAGCAGCTCTCAACAGGGGGTAGGAGAGACCCAGTACTTC

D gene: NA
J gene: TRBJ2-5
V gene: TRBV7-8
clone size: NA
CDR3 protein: CASSPWARQETQYF
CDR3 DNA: TGTGCCAGCTCACCGTGGGCCCGACAAGAGACCCAGTACTTC

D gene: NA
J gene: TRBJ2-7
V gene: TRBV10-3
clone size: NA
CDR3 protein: CAISEGQSAYEQYF
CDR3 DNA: TGTGCCATCAGTGAGGGACAGTCGGCTTACGAGCAGTACTTC

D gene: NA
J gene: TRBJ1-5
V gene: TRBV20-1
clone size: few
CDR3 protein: CSARYRANQPQHF
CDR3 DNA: TGCAGTGCTAGGTACAGGGCCAATCAGCCCCAGCATTTT

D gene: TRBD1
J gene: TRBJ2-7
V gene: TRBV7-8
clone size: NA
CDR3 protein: CASTQFPTGSYEQYF
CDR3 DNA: TGTGCCAGCACCCAGTTCCCGACAGGGAGCTACGAGCAGTACTTC

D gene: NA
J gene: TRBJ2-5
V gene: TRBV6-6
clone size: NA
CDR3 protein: CASSYIEGEETQYF
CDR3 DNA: TGTGCCAGCAGTTACATAGAAGGGGAAGAGACCCAGTACTTC

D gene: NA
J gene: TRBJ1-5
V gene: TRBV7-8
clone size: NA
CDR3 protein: CASTLAGFDRQPQHF
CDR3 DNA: TGTGCCAGCACCCTAGCCGGGTTCGATCGTCAGCCCCAGCATTTT

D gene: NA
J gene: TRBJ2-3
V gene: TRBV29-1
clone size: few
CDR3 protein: CSVERVGFNTGADTQYF
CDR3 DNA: TGCAGCGTTGAGCGGGTAGGCTTTAATACGGGTGCAGATACGCAGTATTTT

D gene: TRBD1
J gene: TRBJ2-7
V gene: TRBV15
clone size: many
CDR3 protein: CATSRATGASSYEQYF
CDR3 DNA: TGTGCCACCAGCAGAGCAACAGGGGCGAGCTCCTACGAGCAGTACTTC

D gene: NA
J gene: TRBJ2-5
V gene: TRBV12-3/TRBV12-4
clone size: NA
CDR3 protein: CASSGSPQETQYF
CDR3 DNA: TGTGCCAGCAGTGGGAGCCCCCAAGAGACCCAGTACTTC

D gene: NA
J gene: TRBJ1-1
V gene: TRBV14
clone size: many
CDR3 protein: CASSRYRALNTEAFF
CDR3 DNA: TGTGCCAGCAGCCGGTACAGGGCCCTGAACACTGAAGCTTTCTTT

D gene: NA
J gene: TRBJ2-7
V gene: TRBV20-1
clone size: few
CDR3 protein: CSATDSHSYEQYF
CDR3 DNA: TGCAGTGCCACGGACAGCCACTCCTACGAGCAGTACTTC